This T cell receptor (beta chain) originates from a study of T cell responses to AZD1222 COVID-19 vaccine. Study-level findings and limits: Repertoires were sampled only after the peak T cell response. Unmutated regions of variants are reportedly targeted by nearly half of spike-specific TCRs.

CDR3 length: 17 residues. The V gene's germline CDR1 is SNHLY and CDR2 FYNNEI. Losses at the gene ends were 4 bases for V and 0 bases for J; bases not matched to a gene: 7. Assay: immunoSEQ multiplex PCR; the TCRdb copy retains only in-frame clones and omits some. This sample yields just over 150,000 clones, of which 85% to 90% are seen a single time; just over 9% belongs to the top ten. This clone occurred once. As yet, its antigen is unknown. The source is an adult who received the AZD1222 COVID-19 vaccine. The source material was peripheral blood, sampled 28 days after the second AZD1222 dose. The chain employs TRBV2 and TRBJ2-1; TRBD1 matches 9 bases. The CDR3 protein is CASSGPGQGRSYNEQFF. The CDR3 DNA reads TGTGCCAGCAGTGGCCCCGGACAGGGGCGCTCCTACAATGAGCAGTTCTTC. Using reference TRBV2 and TRBJ2-1 for the parts outside the CDR3, the full variable domain is EPEVTQTPSHQVTQMGQEVILRCVPISNHLYFYWYRQILGQKVEFLVSFYNNEISEKSEIFDDQFSVERPDGSNFTLKIRSTKLEDSAMYFCASSGPGQGRSYNEQFFGPGTRLTVL.